Below are 4 T cell receptor beta chains sequenced from a single sample in a study of T cell responses to AZD1222 COVID-19 vaccine. Produced via immunoSEQ multiplex PCR; TCRdb's table is partial and in-frame only. Of about 150,000 clones listed, about nine tenths are singletons. Sequenced material: peripheral blood, taken 28 days after the second AZD1222 dose. The receptors here all came from an adult who received the AZD1222 COVID-19 vaccine.

The chain uses TRBV7-9 and TRBJ2-6, with D perhaps TRBD1 (5 bases). The length of the CDR3 is 18 residues. Germline lookup yields CDR1 SEHNR and CDR2 FQNEAQ (reference sequence). V was shortened by 3 bases and J by 0 bases, with 15 bases between the two germline ends. Here the CDR3 reads CASSFDSNPGSGANVLTF. The CDR3 coding sequence is TGTGCCAGCAGCTTTGACAGCAATCCCGGCTCTGGGGCCAACGTCCTGACTTTC.

The CDR3 sequence is CASSPPGGYGYTF. The CDR3 coding sequence is TGTGCCAGCAGCCCGCCCGGAGGCTATGGCTACACCTTC. V is TRBV4-2 and J is TRBJ1-2; unclear D gene. Germline V gene data show CDR1 as LGHNA and CDR2 as YNFKEQ. This CDR3 is built from 13 residues. V was pared by 4 bases and J by 4 bases, with 10 bases between.

The rearrangement joins TRBV5-3 to TRBJ1-6, with D unclear. TRBV5-3 is labeled an ORF, and its function is uncertain. The CDR3 consists of 13 residues. V was clipped by 7 bases and J by 7 bases, with 12 bases between them. The CDR3 DNA is TGTGCCAGACCCTTTAGGCCGAATTCACCCCTCCACTTT. Translated, it gives CARPFRPNSPLHF.

This clone was observed once. The gene calls are TRBV28 and TRBJ2-1, with 8 bases that match TRBD2. V trimming: 6 bases; J trimming: 3 bases; junction bases outside the gene matches: 4. CDR1 is MDHEN, CDR2 SYDVKM, per germline. The CDR3 spans 14 residues. The CDR3 here is CASSVTSGYNEQFF. CDR3 nucleotides: TGTGCCAGCAGCGTCACTAGCGGCTACAATGAGCAGTTCTTC.